The 9 T cell receptor beta chains in this list originate from one sample, sequenced in a study of T cell repertoires in cytomegalovirus infection. MiXCR, run by TCRdb on the reads, gives a single entry per CDR3 protein. This sample yields 400,000 to 550,000 distinct CDR3 sequences, of which over 9% are seen a single time; 10% belongs to the top ten. Material for sequencing was PBMCs. These receptor sequences come from a human donor in good health (CMV status not recorded). Some clones in this sample may be carry-over from other donors' samples.

There are a few counts of this clonotype. The chain is built from TRBV5-6 and TRBJ2-3, with 7 bases identical to TRBD2. The CDR3 spans 17 residues. Per germline, CDR1 SGHDT and CDR2 YYEEEE. V lost 0 bases to trimming and J lost 3 bases; unmatched junction nucleotides: 10. In nucleotides, the CDR3 is TGTGCCAGCAGCTTGGCCTTGCGGGAGAGCACAACAGATACGCAGTATTTT. Protein: CASSLALRESTTDTQYF.

This clonotype was recorded many times. The chain links TRBV27 to TRBJ2-7; tentatively, D is TRBD1 or TRBD2 (5 bases each). Germline loops: CDR1 MNHEY, CDR2 SMNVEV (reference sequence). There are 15 residues in the CDR3. V was pared by 0 bases and J by 7 bases, with 16 bases between. CDR3 bases: TGTGCCAGCAGTTTATCACGGGGCTTAGTTGAAGAGCAGTACTTC. Translated, it gives CASSLSRGLVEEQYF.

This chain links TRBV24-1 with TRBJ2-7; D call uncertain. This CDR3 is built from 15 residues. CDR1 is KGHDR, CDR2 SFDVKD, per germline. Trimming pared 6 bases from V and 4 bases from J, leaving 18 bases between. Written as DNA, the CDR3 is TGTGCCACCAGTACCCCTAACCCATCTGATTACGAGCAGTACTTC. This sequence encodes CATSTPNPSDYEQYF.

This clonotype showed up many times. CDR3 residues: CASSLRQGLYNEQFF. DNA for the CDR3: TGTGCCAGCAGTTTGAGACAGGGACTCTACAATGAGCAGTTCTTC. V and J are TRBV28 and TRBJ2-1, with D possibly TRBD1 on 7 matching bases. V was trimmed by 3 bases and J by 3 bases, leaving 12 bases between them. The CDR3 runs to 15 residues. The germline V gene has CDR1 MDHEN and CDR2 SYDVKM.

V usage is TRBV29-1 and J usage is TRBJ2-3; TRBD2 is a possible D gene (6 bases). Germline CDR1 and CDR2: SQVTM and ANQGSEA. Trimming cost V 4 bases and J 2 bases, with 10 bases left between them. CDR3 length: 13 residues. The CDR3, as DNA: TGCAGCGTTGGCGGGACTTACACAGATACGCAGTATTTT. It encodes CSVGGTYTDTQYF.

The chain has TRBV6-5 and TRBJ2-7, with 10 positions matching TRBD2. The CDR3 contains 13 residues. From germline, CDR1 is MNHEY and CDR2 SVGAGI. V was pared by 2 bases and J by 9 bases, with 4 bases of the junction left unmatched. The CDR3 DNA is TGTGCCAGCAGTTACGGTGCTAGCGGGAGGCAGTACTTC. This sequence encodes CASSYGASGRQYF.

This clonotype was found many times. CDR3 amino acids: CASSSTGLEQYF. The CDR3 DNA follows: TGTGCCAGCAGCTCGACAGGGCTCGAGCAGTACTTC. V is TRBV5-6 and J is TRBJ2-7, with TRBD1 identical over 7 bases. CDR1 is SGHDT and CDR2 is YYEEEE in the germline V gene. This CDR3 has 12 residues. V was pared by 3 bases and J by 6 bases, with 3 bases of the junction left unmatched.

This clonotype was found many times. This chain joins TRBV2 and TRBJ2-5; TRBD1 matches at 10 bases. The V and J ends lost 11 bases and 0 bases, in that order; junction bases with no gene match: 6. The CDR3 runs 14 residues. Germline assignment: CDR1 SNHLY and CDR2 FYNNEI. CDR3 sequence: CAFRDRGHQETQYF. The CDR3, as DNA: TGTGCCTTTCGGGACAGGGGACACCAAGAGACCCAGTACTTC. Using reference TRBV2 and TRBJ2-5 for the parts outside the CDR3, the full variable domain is EPEVTQTPSHQVTQMGQEVILRCVPISNHLYFYWYRQILGQKVEFLVSFYNNEISEKSEIFDDQFSVERPDGSNFTLKIRSTKLEDSAMYFCAFRDRGHQETQYFGPGTRLLVL.

This clonotype was picked up many times. The chain combines TRBV7-9 with TRBJ1-1, with 9 nucleotides matching TRBD1. The CDR3 loop spans 16 amino acids. Germline V gives CDR1 SEHNR, CDR2 FQNEAQ (reference sequence). With V trimmed by 0 bases and J by 5 bases, 7 bases remained unmatched. The CDR3 DNA follows: TGTGCCAGCAGCTTAGCTACAGGGGGCGACGGGACTGAAGCTTTCTTT. Translated: CASSLATGGDGTEAFF.